Listed below are T cell receptor beta chains from one sample, sequenced in a study of blood T cells in healthy people across ages. From the 5' RACE reads, TCRdb called clonotypes with MiXCR, one entry per CDR3 protein. The top ten clones hold around 21% of a sample with about a million distinct CDR3 sequences, approximately 50% of them seen once. Sequenced: blood. The receptors shown here come from a woman aged 55-75 years in good health. Both conserved end residues are part of each CDR3. D genes are given only for firm matches. Clone size, where shown, is once, few, many, or a class for clones that have expanded.

abundance	v_gene	j_gene	d_gene	CDR3aa	CDR3nt
NA	TRBV2	TRBJ2-1	NA	CASLWDNHNEQFF	TGTGCCAGCCTGTGGGATAACCACAATGAGCAGTTCTTC
NA	TRBV5-1	TRBJ2-7	NA	CASSLEQGPYEQYF	TGCGCCAGCAGCTTGGAGCAAGGCCCCTACGAGCAGTACTTC
few	TRBV28	TRBJ1-5	NA	CASSRDGRNQPQHF	TGTGCCAGCAGCAGAGACGGGCGCAATCAGCCCCAGCATTTT
NA	TRBV7-2	TRBJ2-7	TRBD1	CASSGQARTNEQYF	TGTGCCAGCAGCGGACAGGCTAGGACCAACGAGCAGTACTTC
NA	TRBV3-1	TRBJ1-2	TRBD1	CASSPGPGQLYGYTF	TGTGCCAGCAGCCCCGGACCGGGACAGCTTTATGGCTACACCTTC
NA	TRBV6-5	TRBJ1-5	NA	CASSYAGYNQPQHF	TGTGCCAGCAGTTACGCAGGGTATAATCAGCCCCAGCATTTT
few	TRBV6-2/TRBV6-3	TRBJ2-3	TRBD2	CASSYSRLAGDAQYF	TGTGCCAGCAGTTACTCTCGCCTAGCGGGAGACGCGCAGTATTTT
NA	TRBV29-1	TRBJ2-7	NA	CSVRDRVSPYEQYF	TGCAGCGTTAGGGACCGAGTTTCCCCCTACGAGCAGTACTTC
few	TRBV29-1	TRBJ2-1	TRBD1	CSGTGPLNEQFF	TGCAGCGGGACAGGTCCTCTCAATGAGCAGTTCTTC
NA	TRBV28	TRBJ2-1	NA	CASSTKTESSYNEQFF	TGTGCCAGCAGTACTAAAACGGAAAGCTCCTACAATGAGCAGTTCTTC
few	TRBV10-3	TRBJ2-5	NA	CAMKEGPGVETQYF	TGTGCCATGAAAGAGGGACCTGGCGTCGAGACCCAGTACTTC
NA	TRBV12-3/TRBV12-4	TRBJ2-2	TRBD2	CASTLPGLAFTGELFF	TGTGCCAGCACTCTTCCGGGACTAGCTTTTACCGGGGAGCTGTTTTTT
few	TRBV6-2/TRBV6-3	TRBJ2-7	TRBD2	CASSSRPEISGIYEQYF	TGTGCCAGCAGCTCACGGCCCGAAATTAGCGGGATCTACGAGCAGTACTTC
NA	TRBV20-1	TRBJ1-1	NA	CSAPDTAERAFF	TGCAGTGCCCCAGACACCGCGGAAAGAGCTTTCTTT
NA	TRBV10-3	TRBJ2-5	TRBD2	CAISESPTSGRRETQYF	TGTGCCATCAGTGAGTCCCCGACTAGCGGGAGACGAGAGACCCAGTACTTC
few	TRBV7-9	TRBJ2-7	NA	CASSLHGYEQYF	TGTGCCAGCAGCTTACATGGCTACGAGCAGTACTTC
few	TRBV4-1	TRBJ2-1	TRBD1	CASSQPGTGGYEQFF	TGCGCCAGCAGCCAACCCGGGACAGGCGGATATGAGCAGTTCTTC
NA	TRBV12-3/TRBV12-4	TRBJ2-5	TRBD2	CASSPGTSGLLETQYF	TGTGCCAGCAGCCCAGGGACTAGCGGGCTTCTTGAGACCCAGTACTTC
NA	TRBV11-1	TRBJ2-3	NA	CASSQTSRAADTQYF	TGTGCCAGCAGCCAGACTAGTCGAGCGGCAGATACGCAGTATTTT
NA	TRBV18	TRBJ1-2	NA	CASSRGPRDGYTF	TGTGCCAGCTCACGGGGTCCGCGGGATGGCTACACCTTC
NA	TRBV28	TRBJ1-2	NA	CASSLRYGYTF	TGTGCCAGCAGTTTACGATATGGCTACACCTTC
NA	TRBV27	TRBJ2-7	NA	CASSFQGSPYEQYF	TGTGCCAGCAGTTTTCAGGGTTCGCCCTACGAGCAGTACTTC
few	TRBV20-1	TRBJ2-7	TRBD1	CSAYLTGVRGSYEQYF	TGCAGTGCTTATTTGACAGGGGTAAGGGGTTCCTACGAGCAGTACTTC
NA	TRBV27	TRBJ2-7	TRBD2	CASSPQPGLAGVGNEQYF	TGTGCCAGCAGTCCCCAACCGGGACTAGCGGGAGTGGGAAACGAGCAGTACTTC
NA	TRBV4-1	TRBJ1-4	NA	CASSQSGSWGANEKLFF	TGCGCCAGCAGCCAGTCCGGGAGCTGGGGGGCTAATGAAAAACTGTTTTTT
NA	TRBV29-1	TRBJ2-4	NA	CSVRQQANGDIQYF	TGCAGCGTTCGGCAACAGGCCAATGGGGACATTCAGTACTTC
NA	TRBV6-2/TRBV6-3	TRBJ2-5	NA	CASSYGEAGNKETQYF	TGTGCCAGCAGTTACGGGGAGGCTGGTAATAAGGAGACCCAGTACTTC
NA	TRBV10-3	TRBJ2-7	NA	CAIRGREYSSEQYF	TGTGCCATCAGGGGCAGGGAATATTCCTCCGAGCAGTACTTC
few	TRBV29-1	TRBJ2-3	NA	CSSGVNTDTQYF	TGCAGCTCCGGGGTCAACACAGATACGCAGTATTTT
few	TRBV6-2/TRBV6-3	TRBJ1-2	NA	CASSYPGTFYGYTF	TGTGCCAGCAGTTACCCCGGGACCTTCTATGGCTACACCTTC
few	TRBV5-1	TRBJ1-2	TRBD1	CASRSTTGYNYGYTF	TGCGCCAGCAGAAGCACGACAGGGTATAACTATGGCTACACCTTC
NA	TRBV27	TRBJ2-6	TRBD1	CASSFSDRRHGANVLTF	TGTGCCAGCAGTTTTTCGGACAGGAGACATGGGGCCAACGTCCTGACTTTC
NA	TRBV6-2/TRBV6-3	TRBJ2-6	TRBD2	CASSDGLAGNSGANVLTF	TGTGCCAGCAGTGATGGACTAGCGGGAAACTCTGGGGCCAACGTCCTGACTTTC
few	TRBV15	TRBJ1-5	NA	CATSPPGSNQPQHF	TGTGCCACCAGCCCCCCAGGCAGCAATCAGCCCCAGCATTTT
NA	TRBV6-1	TRBJ2-7	NA	CASRSYLYEQYF	TGTGCCAGCAGATCCTATCTCTACGAGCAGTACTTC
NA	TRBV30	TRBJ2-5	NA	CAWSVAGETQYF	TGTGCCTGGAGTGTAGCCGGGGAGACCCAGTACTTC
NA	TRBV29-1	TRBJ2-3	NA	CSVVGSSPDTQYF	TGCAGCGTAGTCGGGAGTTCCCCAGATACGCAGTATTTT
NA	TRBV20-1	TRBJ2-1	TRBD2	CSAFLAGDDNEQFF	TGCAGTGCCTTTTTAGCGGGAGATGACAATGAGCAGTTCTTC
NA	TRBV12-5	TRBJ2-7	NA	CASGLVLDRPYEQYF	TGTGCTAGTGGTTTGGTACTGGACAGACCTTACGAGCAGTACTTC
NA	TRBV7-2	TRBJ1-5	NA	CASSFAGRSNQPQHF	TGTGCCAGCAGCTTTGCCGGCCGGAGCAATCAGCCCCAGCATTTT
NA	TRBV20-1	TRBJ2-1	NA	CSAAHQGRDEQFF	TGCAGTGCTGCCCACCAGGGGAGGGATGAGCAGTTCTTC
NA	TRBV20-1	TRBJ2-3	TRBD2	CSARARLAGGEDTQYF	TGCAGTGCTAGAGCTCGACTAGCGGGAGGGGAAGATACGCAGTATTTT
NA	TRBV12-3/TRBV12-4	TRBJ2-5	NA	CTSSTDGVETQYF	TGTACCAGCAGTACAGACGGGGTTGAGACCCAGTACTTC
many	TRBV27	TRBJ2-3	NA	CASRGTRGRTDTQYF	TGTGCCAGCCGAGGGACCCGGGGAAGGACAGATACGCAGTATTTT
NA	TRBV6-1	TRBJ1-2	NA	CASSDISETVEPYGYTF	TGTGCCAGCAGTGATATTAGTGAGACAGTGGAACCCTATGGCTACACCTTC
NA	TRBV7-9	TRBJ1-5	NA	CASSLGLPGRKYSNQPQHF	TGTGCCAGCAGCTTAGGTCTCCCTGGACGGAAGTATAGCAATCAGCCCCAGCATTTT
few	TRBV12-3/TRBV12-4	TRBJ2-7	NA	CASSSRELLYEQYF	TGTGCCAGCAGTTCGAGGGAGCTGCTCTACGAGCAGTACTTC
few	TRBV11-2	TRBJ2-2	TRBD2	CASIELAQLTGELFF	TGTGCCAGCATCGAACTAGCGCAATTAACCGGGGAGCTGTTTTTT
few	TRBV7-9	TRBJ2-7	NA	CASSTKGAAYEQYF	TGTGCCAGCAGCACTAAGGGAGCCGCCTACGAGCAGTACTTC
NA	TRBV30	TRBJ2-3	TRBD2	CAWREPSGSADTQYF	TGTGCCTGGAGAGAACCCAGCGGGAGTGCAGATACGCAGTATTTT